One and the same sample provided the 21 T cell receptor beta chains below, sequenced in a study of cytomegalovirus exposure and HLA in healthy donors. Generated by immunoSEQ multiplex PCR, the TCRdb table keeps only in-frame clones and is missing some. The data hold 57,000 or so clones, with 90% to 95% observed a single time. The sequencing input was PBMCs. The receptors come from a man aged 18 to 35 in good health and CMV-seronegative.

V and J are TRBV5-1 and TRBJ2-1; TRBD2 matches 8 bases. CDR1 is SGHRS, CDR2 YFSETQ, per germline. V dropped 2 bases and J dropped 2; count of bases not matched to a gene: 6. This CDR3 region has 16 residues. CDR3 nucleotides: TGCGCCAGCAGCTTCTCCAGCGGGAGTCCCTACAATGAGCAGTTCTTC. Amino acids: CASSFSSGSPYNEQFF. The full variable domain, with the rest looked up from reference TRBV5-1 and TRBJ2-1, is KAGVTQTPRYLIKTRGQQVTLSCSPISGHRSVSWYQQTPGQGLQFLFEYFSETQRNKGNFPGRFSGRQFSNSRSEMNVSTLELGDSALYLCASSFSSGSPYNEQFFGPGTRLTVL.

This rearrangement joins TRBV5-1 to TRBJ2-1; no definite D call. The CDR3 has 14 residues. Germline CDR1 is SGHRS and CDR2 is YFSETQ. Trimming left V 1 base short and J 2 bases short, with 7 bases between. The CDR3 bases are TGCGCCAGCAGCTTGACGTCAGCCTACAATGAGCAGTTCTTC. Its translation: CASSLTSAYNEQFF.

The rearrangement joins TRBV28 to TRBJ1-3, with D uncertain. In germline, CDR1 is MDHEN, CDR2 SYDVKM. The CDR3 is made up of 15 amino acids. V gave up 2 bases and J gave up 2 bases, with 10 bases separating them. CDR3 region: CASSLELTPGNTIYF. The CDR3 nucleotides read TGTGCCAGCAGTTTAGAGTTAACCCCTGGAAACACCATATATTTT.

This sequence joins TRBV6-5 and TRBJ1-1; 7 nucleotides match TRBD1. Looked up from germline, CDR1 is MNHEY and CDR2 is SVGAGI. The CDR3 is made up of 15 amino acids. The junction had 9 bases not matched to a gene; V was cut back by 5 bases and J by 3 bases. The CDR3 spells CASSLTTGMYTEAFF. The CDR3 nucleotides are TGTGCCAGCAGTCTTACGACAGGGATGTACACTGAAGCTTTCTTT.

The V and J genes are TRBV11-3 and TRBJ2-2; D unclear. The CDR3 is 14 residues long. The germline CDR1 and CDR2 sequences are SGHNT and YENEEA. V lost 5 bases and J 5 bases, leaving 12 bases between the germline ends. The chain's CDR3 is CASSLLSETGELFF. DNA of the CDR3: TGTGCCAGCAGCCTCCTCTCGGAGACCGGGGAGCTGTTTTTT.

This clone has a handful of counts. The chain joins TRBV6-4 to TRBJ2-3; possibly TRBD1 for D (5 bases). The V gene lost 4 bases and the J gene lost 1 base, with 6 bases spanning the gap. The CDR3 has 13 residues. The germline gives CDR1 MRHNA, CDR2 SNTAGT. Here the CDR3 reads CASSVQGTDTQYF. CDR3 bases: TGTGCCAGCAGTGTACAGGGCACAGATACGCAGTATTTT.

The CDR3: CASSRGTGVSYEQYF. The DNA of the CDR3 is TGTGCCAGCAGCCGGGGGACAGGGGTCTCCTACGAGCAGTACTTC. The V call is TRBV14, the J call TRBJ2-7, with 10 nucleotides matching TRBD1. This CDR3 has 15 residues. The germline CDR1 and CDR2 sequences are SGHDN and FVKESK. V gave up 4 bases and J gave up 0 bases; unmatched junction bases: 3.

The CDR3 bases are TGTGCCAGCAGTTTGACGACAGGGTATTTCGACGAGCAGTACTTC. Translating it yields CASSLTTGYFDEQYF. The rearrangement links TRBV6-5 to TRBJ2-7, with TRBD1 matching over 7 bases. Per the germline V gene, CDR1 is MNHEY and CDR2 is SVGAGI. The CDR3 has 15 residues. Germline trimming cut 4 bases from V and 5 bases from J; bases unmatched to any gene: 11.

The rearrangement uses TRBV5-1 and TRBJ2-1; 7 bases fit TRBD2. The length of the CDR3 is 19 residues. V lost 6 bases to trimming and J lost 8 bases; unmatched junction nucleotides: 26. CDR1 and CDR2 (germline): SGHRS, YFSETQ. The CDR3 loop is CASNPPSRAKRDRGDEQFF. Here the CDR3 DNA reads TGCGCCAGCAACCCCCCGTCAAGGGCTAAGCGGGACCGTGGCGATGAGCAGTTCTTC.

This clone was detected a few times. The V gene is TRBV6-4, the J gene TRBJ1-5; possibly TRBD1 for D (6 bases). Between the trimmed V and J ends, which lost 3 bases and 3 bases, there was a span of 6 bases. Germline-derived CDR1 and CDR2 are MRHNA and SNTAGT. The CDR3 spans 13 residues. In nucleotides, the CDR3 is TGTGCCAGCAGTGAGGGGGCCAATCAGCCCCAGCATTTT. Amino acids: CASSEGANQPQHF.

The V call is TRBV13, the J call TRBJ2-5, with D maybe TRBD1 (5 bases). Germline-derived CDR1 and CDR2 are PRHDT and FYEKMQ (reference sequence). This CDR3 has 13 amino acids. V lost 4 bases, J lost 5 bases, and 11 bases lay in between. CDR3 protein: CASSSRVGETQYF. The CDR3 region has the DNA TGTGCCAGCAGCTCCAGGGTAGGGGAGACCCAGTACTTC.

The chain couples TRBV18 to TRBJ2-5; D gene ambiguous. The CDR3 is 13 amino acids. V dropped 3 bases and J dropped 1 base, with 6 bases sitting between them. Per germline, CDR1 KGHSH and CDR2 LQKENI. CDR3 loop: CASSPNGQETQYF. The CDR3 nucleotides are TGTGCCAGCTCACCGAACGGCCAAGAGACCCAGTACTTC.

J is TRBJ2-7 and V is TRBV19, with 7 nucleotides matching TRBD2. The CDR3 totals 15 residues. CDR1 and CDR2 from the germline V gene are LNHDA and SQIVND (reference sequence). The V and J ends lost 4 bases and 7 bases, in that order; junction bases with no gene match: 13. CDR3 loop: CASSKTWSGTGEQYF. CDR3 sequence (DNA): TGTGCCAGTAGTAAAACCTGGAGCGGGACTGGAGAGCAGTACTTC.

V gene TRBV27 combines with J gene TRBJ2-5; D not certain. This CDR3 has 12 amino acids. V lost 5 bases, J lost 0 bases, and 4 bases lay in between. CDR1 and CDR2 (germline): MNHEY, SMNVEV (reference sequence). CDR3 sequence (DNA): TGTGCCAGCAGTCCCAACCAAGAGACCCAGTACTTC. It yields the protein CASSPNQETQYF.

In nucleotides, the CDR3 is TGTGCCAGCAGCTCCGATGGCGGGGGACGTGGCTACACCTTC. It yields the protein CASSSDGGGRGYTF. The chain recombines TRBV7-2 with TRBJ1-2; D possibly corresponds to TRBD1 (5 bases). This CDR3 has 14 amino acids. In germline, CDR1 is SGHTA, CDR2 FQGNSA. Trimming took 4 bases from V and 7 from J, leaving 16 bases between them.

V gene TRBV5-6 combines with J gene TRBJ1-1; 7 nucleotides match TRBD1. V dropped 4 bases and J dropped 6; count of bases not matched to a gene: 12. Per the germline V gene, CDR1 is SGHDT and CDR2 is YYEEEE. CDR3 length equals 15 residues. The CDR3 is CASSRARGLVAEAFF. CDR3 sequence (DNA): TGTGCCAGCAGCCGAGCAAGGGGGCTGGTGGCTGAAGCTTTCTTT. The variable domain in full, completed from reference TRBV5-6 and TRBJ1-1, reads DAGVTQSPTHLIKTRGQQVTLRCSPKSGHDTVSWYQQALGQGPQFIFQYYEEEERQRGNFPDRFSGHQFPNYSSELNVNALLLGDSALYLCASSRARGLVAEAFFGQGTRLTVV.

The chain couples TRBV28 to TRBJ1-3; tentatively, D is TRBD1 (6 bases). CDR1 is MDHEN, CDR2 SYDVKM, per germline. Trimming took off 6 bases at V and 8 bases at J, with 23 bases between the two ends. This CDR3 contains 16 residues. The CDR3 sequence: CASSTGTRSLVDTIYF. The DNA for the CDR3 is TGTGCCAGCAGCACCGGGACACGGTCGTTAGTGGACACCATATATTTT.

The chain combines TRBV19 with TRBJ2-3; 10 bases match TRBD1. V dropped 4 bases and J dropped 1; count of bases not matched to a gene: 5. The CDR3 contains 16 residues. Germline V gene data show CDR1 as LNHDA and CDR2 as SQIVND (reference sequence). This CDR3 is CASSRDRGAGTDTQYF. The DNA of the CDR3 is TGTGCCAGTAGTAGGGACAGGGGAGCGGGCACAGATACGCAGTATTTT.

V usage is TRBV5-1 and J usage is TRBJ1-1; maybe TRBD1 (5 bases). The CDR3 is 13 amino acids. Trimming took off 4 bases at V and 4 bases at J, with 11 bases between the two ends. Germline V gives CDR1 SGHRS, CDR2 YFSETQ. The CDR3 sequence is CASSPRQGTEAFF. In DNA form, the CDR3 reads TGCGCCAGCAGCCCCCGGCAGGGCACTGAAGCTTTCTTT.

The chain is built from TRBV29-1 and TRBJ2-3; TRBD2 matches at 9 bases. Germline V gives CDR1 SQVTM, CDR2 ANQGSEA. J lost 4 bases, V lost 7 bases, and 9 bases had no gene match. CDR3 size: 14 residues. The CDR3 nucleotides read TGCAGCGCAAAGGAGGCGGGAGGGCCAGATACGCAGTATTTT. This gives the protein CSAKEAGGPDTQYF.

The chain recombines TRBV14 with TRBJ2-7; 9 nucleotides line up with TRBD1. V shed 6 bases, J shed 6 bases, and the junction held 12 bases outside the gene matches. This CDR3 is 15 amino acids long. The V gene's germline CDR1 is SGHDN and CDR2 FVKESK. The CDR3 DNA follows: TGTGCCAGCAGTTATTTCGGGACAGGGACGTTCGAGCAGTACTTC. Translation: CASSYFGTGTFEQYF. Drawing the rest from reference TRBV14 and TRBJ2-7, the complete variable domain is EAGVTQFPSHSVIEKGQTVTLRCDPISGHDNLYWYRRVMGKEIKFLLHFVKESKQDESGMPNNRFLAERTGGTYSTLKVQPAELEDSGVYFCASSYFGTGTFEQYFGPGTRLTVT.